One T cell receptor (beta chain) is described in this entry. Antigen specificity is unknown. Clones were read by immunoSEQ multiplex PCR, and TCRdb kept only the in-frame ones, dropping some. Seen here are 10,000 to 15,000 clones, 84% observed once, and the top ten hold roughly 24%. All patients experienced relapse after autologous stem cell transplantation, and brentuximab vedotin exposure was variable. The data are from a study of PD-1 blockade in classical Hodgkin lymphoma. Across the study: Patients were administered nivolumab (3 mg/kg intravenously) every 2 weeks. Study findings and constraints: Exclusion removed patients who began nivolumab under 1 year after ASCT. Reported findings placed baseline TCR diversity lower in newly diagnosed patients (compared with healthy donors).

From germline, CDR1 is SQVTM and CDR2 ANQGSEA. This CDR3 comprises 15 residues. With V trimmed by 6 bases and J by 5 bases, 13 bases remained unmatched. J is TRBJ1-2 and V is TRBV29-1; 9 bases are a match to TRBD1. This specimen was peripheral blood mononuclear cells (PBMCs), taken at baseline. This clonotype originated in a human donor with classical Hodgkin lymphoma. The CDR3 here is CSVPRGQGQGYGYTF. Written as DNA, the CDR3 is TGCAGCGTACCTAGGGGACAGGGCCAGGGATATGGCTACACCTTC.